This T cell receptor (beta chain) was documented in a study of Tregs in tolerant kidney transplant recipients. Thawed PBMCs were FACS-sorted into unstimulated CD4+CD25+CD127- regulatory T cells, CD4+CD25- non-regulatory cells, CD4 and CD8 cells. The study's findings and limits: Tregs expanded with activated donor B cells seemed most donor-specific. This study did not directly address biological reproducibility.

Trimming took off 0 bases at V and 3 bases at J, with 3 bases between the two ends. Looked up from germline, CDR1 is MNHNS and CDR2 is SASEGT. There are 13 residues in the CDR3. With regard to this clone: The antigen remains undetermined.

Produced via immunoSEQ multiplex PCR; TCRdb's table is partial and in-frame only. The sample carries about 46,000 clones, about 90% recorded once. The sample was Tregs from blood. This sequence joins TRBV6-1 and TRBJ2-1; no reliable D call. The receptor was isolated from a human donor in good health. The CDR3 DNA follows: TGTGCCAGCAGTGAAGCCGGCTACAATGAGCAGTTCTTC. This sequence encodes CASSEAGYNEQFF.